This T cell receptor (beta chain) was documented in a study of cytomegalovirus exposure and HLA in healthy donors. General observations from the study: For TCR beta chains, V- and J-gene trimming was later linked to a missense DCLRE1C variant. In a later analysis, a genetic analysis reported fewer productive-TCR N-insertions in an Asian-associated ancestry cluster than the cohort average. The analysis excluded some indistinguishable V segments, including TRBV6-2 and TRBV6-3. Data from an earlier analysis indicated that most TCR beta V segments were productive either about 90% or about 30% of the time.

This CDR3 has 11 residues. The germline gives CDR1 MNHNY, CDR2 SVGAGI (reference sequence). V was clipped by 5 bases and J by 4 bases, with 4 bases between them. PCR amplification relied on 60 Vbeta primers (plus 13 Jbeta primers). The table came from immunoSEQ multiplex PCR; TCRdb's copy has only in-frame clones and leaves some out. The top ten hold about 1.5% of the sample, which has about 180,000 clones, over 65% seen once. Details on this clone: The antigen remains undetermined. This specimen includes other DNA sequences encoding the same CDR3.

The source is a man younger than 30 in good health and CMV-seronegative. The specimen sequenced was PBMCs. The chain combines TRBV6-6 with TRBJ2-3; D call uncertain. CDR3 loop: CASSPSDTQYF. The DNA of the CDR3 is TGTGCCAGCAGTCCATCAGATACGCAGTATTTT.